This TCR beta chain was captured by sequencing in a study of blood T cell repertoires in COVID-19. Turning to the study itself: COVID-19 samples collected from the United States, Italy and Spain covered acute and convalescent phases. Sources were T cells, B-cell-depleted T cells, or PBMCs; the material itself was cDNA or gDNA.

Participant age was roughly 18 to 90 years, and participants resided in fewer than 30 US areas. Recovery meant two consecutive negative NP/OP PCR tests, professional clearance, or resolved symptoms. The CDR3 extends over 17 amino acids. V was clipped by 1 base and J by 5 bases, with 21 bases between them. The V gene's germline CDR1 is GTSNPN and CDR2 SVGIG (reference sequence). TCRdb's table, derived via immunoSEQ multiplex PCR, lists solely in-frame clones and lacks some. Seen here are almost 200,000 clones, 89% observed once, and the top ten hold around 8%. The source material was PBMCs or T cells enriched from blood (not recorded which). The clonotype comes from a woman aged 18 to 35 who had recovered from COVID-19. The gene calls are TRBV30 and TRBJ1-5, with TRBD1 as a possible D gene (5 bases). CDR3 in amino acids: CAWSAGVGQKKYQPQHF. CDR3 nucleotides: TGTGCCTGGAGTGCTGGTGTTGGACAAAAGAAGTATCAGCCCCAGCATTTT.